Below are 3 T cell receptor beta chains sequenced from a single sample in a study of cytomegalovirus exposure and HLA in healthy donors. PCR was performed using 60 Vbeta and 13 Jbeta primers. Repertoires were generated with immunoSEQ multiplex PCR, while TCRdb's copy carries only in-frame clones and drops some. Among 150,000 to 200,000 clones listed, 68% were seen once. The sample taken for sequencing was PBMCs. These receptors all come from a man aged 45 to 65 in good health and CMV-seronegative.

A note on this clone: This may come from a read error, since a much larger clone is one base off. V is TRBV7-9 and J is TRBJ1-5, with 9 bases aligning to TRBD1. The CDR3 runs to 13 residues. CDR1 SEHNR and CDR2 FQNEAQ come from the germline V gene (reference sequence). Trimming at V came to 7 bases and at J to 4 bases, leaving 2 bases not matched to a gene. CDR3 loop: CASTGQGNQPQHF. Here the CDR3 DNA reads TGTGCCAGCACCGGACAGGGGAATCAGCCCCAGCATTTT.

This rearrangement joins TRBV5-1 to TRBJ2-7; 8 positions agree with TRBD1. Per germline, CDR1 SGHRS and CDR2 YFSETQ. After removal of 3 bases from V and 0 bases from J, the junction contained 5 bases not matched to a gene. The CDR3 length is 15 residues. The CDR3, as DNA: TGCGCCAGCAGCTCGGGACAGGACTACTCCTACGAGCAGTACTTC. Amino acids: CASSSGQDYSYEQYF.

The table lists this clone with a count of one. One end of the junction does not line up with germline, which may come from a read error. The chain employs TRBV4-1 and TRBJ1-5; D remains unclear. Germline assignment: CDR1 MGHRA and CDR2 YSYEKL. This CDR3 comprises 16 residues. The CDR3 here is CASNQEWRLLNQPQHF. CDR3 nucleotides: TGCGCCAGCAACCAAGAGTGGCGACTCCTCAATCAGCCCCAGCATTTT.